This T cell receptor (beta chain) derives from a study of blood T cell repertoires in COVID-19. Study-level background: COVID-19 samples from acute and convalescent phases originated in the United States, Italy and Spain. From T cells, B-cell-depleted T cells, or PBMCs came the material, which was cDNA or gDNA.

Authors' methods: It was from reference gene primer amplification that nucleated cell counts were estimated. The protocol was immunoSEQ multiplex PCR, while the TCRdb copy is restricted to in-frame clones and leaves out a portion. V and J calls and clone size follow that table, whereas D and trimming were derived from the DNA. The sample includes about 260,000 clones, around 90% of them seen just once. Seattle patients were enrolled while actively infected and followed longitudinally. Trimming took off 1 base at V and 5 bases at J, with 10 bases between the two ends. The CDR3 length is 14 residues. CDR1 is SGHNT and CDR2 is YENEEA in the germline V gene.

The chain joins TRBV11-3 to TRBJ2-3; a weak D match, TRBD2 (5 bases). This TCR was sampled from an older woman with COVID-19, enrolled during active disease. Source material: peripheral blood. CDR3 sequence: CASSLGLEGDTQYF. The CDR3 DNA follows: TGTGCCAGCAGCTTAGGTCTCGAGGGAGATACGCAGTATTTT.